The 21 T cell receptor beta chains presented below share a single source sample, sequenced in a study of T cell clonotyping in hematopoietic cell transplantation. Assay used: immunoSEQ multiplex PCR; TCRdb lists only in-frame clones, some missing. The sample lists over 10,000 clones, over 80% occurring once. Sample time point: recipient sample about 28 days before transplant, after cytoreduction. The sequencing here drew on peripheral blood mononuclear cells, taken before stem cell transplant. These TCRs come from a man in his 60s with acute myeloid leukemia. Some clones in this sample may be carry-over from other donors' samples.

The chain recombines TRBV7-2 with TRBJ1-2; D may be TRBD1 (5 bases). The CDR3 consists of 12 residues. The V end lost 5 bases, the J end lost 8 bases, and 12 bases lay between the germline ends. CDR1 is SGHTA, CDR2 FQGNSA, per germline. The CDR3 protein is CASSPGLAGYTF. The CDR3 nucleotides are TGTGCCAGCAGCCCGGGACTAGCCGGCTACACCTTC.

This chain joins TRBV6-5 and TRBJ1-3, with TRBD1 as a possible D gene (5 bases). The V end lost 4 bases, the J end lost 4 bases, and 11 bases lay between the germline ends. The CDR3 is made up of 14 amino acids. The germline V gene has CDR1 MNHEY and CDR2 SVGAGI. CDR3 nucleotide sequence: TGTGCCAGCAGTTTAGCCGGGACCGGAAACACCATATATTTT. It specifies CASSLAGTGNTIYF.

The chain carries TRBV6-1 and TRBJ2-7; TRBD1 agrees at 10 bases. Germline CDR1 is MNHNS and CDR2 is SASEGT. Trimming took 2 bases from V and 2 from J; bases not matched to a gene: 3. The CDR3 loop spans 15 amino acids. CDR3 residues: CASSEPDRGPYEQYF. CDR3 DNA sequence: TGTGCCAGCAGTGAACCAGACAGGGGGCCCTACGAGCAGTACTTC.

There are a few counts of this clone. This chain uses TRBV6-5 with TRBJ2-5, with D possibly being TRBD1 or TRBD2 (5 bases each). Germline CDR1 is MNHEY and CDR2 is SVGAGI. The CDR3 totals 15 residues. Deletions cut 2 bases from V and 5 bases from J, with 15 bases between. The CDR3 is CASSYLGAGRETQYF. CDR3 bases: TGTGCCAGCAGTTACCTCGGGGCGGGTAGGGAGACCCAGTACTTC.

The CDR3 is CSARRVLEAFF. CDR3 coding DNA: TGCAGTGCTAGGCGGGTGTTGGAAGCTTTCTTT. The chain uses TRBV20-1 and TRBJ1-1; D gene uncertain. Between the trimmed V and J ends, which lost 3 bases and 8 bases, there was a span of 10 bases. This CDR3 region has 11 residues. Germline-derived CDR1 and CDR2 are DFQATT and SNEGSKA (reference sequence).

The chain employs TRBV29-1 and TRBJ2-2; D may correspond to TRBD1 or TRBD2 (6 bases each). V dropped 6 bases and J dropped 2 bases, with 16 bases sitting between them. Germline V gene data show CDR1 as SQVTM and CDR2 as ANQGSEA. This CDR3 has 15 residues. The CDR3 is CSVPLRGANTGELFF. CDR3 sequence (DNA): TGCAGCGTCCCACTGAGGGGGGCAAACACCGGGGAGCTGTTTTTT.

This clone has a handful of counts. The DNA of the CDR3 is TGTGCCAGCAGCTTCGGACTTACAGATACGCAGTATTTT. It codes for CASSFGLTDTQYF. The chain has TRBV7-3 and TRBJ2-3; the D gene is possibly TRBD2 (5 bases). The CDR3 length is 13 residues. Trimming pared 3 bases from V and 3 bases from J, leaving 7 bases between. Germline assignment: CDR1 SGHTA and CDR2 FQGTGA.

V gene TRBV20-1 combines with J gene TRBJ2-7; the D is unclear. Germline CDR1 DFQATT, CDR2 SNEGSKA (reference sequence). The V end lost 6 bases, the J end lost 6 bases, and 12 bases lay between the germline ends. The CDR3 consists of 11 residues. In DNA form, the CDR3 reads TGCAGTGCGGATAGGGTTGGCGAGCAGTACTTC. Amino acid sequence: CSADRVGEQYF.

V gene TRBV4-3 combines with J gene TRBJ1-2, with 7 bases lining up with TRBD1. The CDR3 totals 14 residues. V lost 1 base to trimming and J lost 8 bases; unmatched junction nucleotides: 7. Germline-derived CDR1 and CDR2 are LGHNA and YSLEER. Written as DNA, the CDR3 is TGCGCCAGCAGCCAAGTCTTAGGGGGCAGGGGCTACACCTTC. Protein product: CASSQVLGGRGYTF.

This chain joins TRBV4-3 and TRBJ1-5, with no clear D. Trimming removed 3 bases at V and 7 bases at J, with 13 bases between. Germline CDR1 reads LGHNA; CDR2 reads YSLEER. This CDR3 comprises 14 residues. CDR3 nucleotides: TGCGCCAGCAGCCAGCAGGAGAAAGGGCAGCCCCAGCATTTT. Its protein product is CASSQQEKGQPQHF.

The CDR3 sequence: CASSIPPGQGMGNQPQHF. CDR3 DNA: TGTGCCAGTAGTATACCACCGGGACAGGGTATGGGCAATCAGCCCCAGCATTTT. The rearrangement joins TRBV19 to TRBJ1-5; 9 bases match TRBD1. The V and J ends lost 2 bases and 2 bases, in that order; junction bases with no gene match: 10. The CDR3 extends over 18 amino acids. Germline assignment: CDR1 LNHDA and CDR2 SQIVND (reference sequence).

The chain carries TRBV19 and TRBJ1-2, with D possibly TRBD1 on 5 matching bases. V lost 2 bases to trimming and J lost 8 bases, with 18 bases between them. The germline V gene has CDR1 LNHDA and CDR2 SQIVND (reference sequence). The length of the CDR3 is 15 residues. The CDR3 bases are TGTGCCAGTAGTATACCGGGGGGGGACGGTCACGGCTACACCTTC. Protein product: CASSIPGGDGHGYTF. Supplemented by reference TRBV19 and TRBJ1-2, the full variable domain reads DGGITQSPKYLFRKEGQNVTLSCEQNLNHDAMYWYRQDPGQGLRLIYYSQIVNDFQKGDIAEGYSVSREKKESFPLTVTSAQKNPTAFYLCASSIPGGDGHGYTFGSGTRLTVV.

This chain connects TRBV4-2 to TRBJ1-2; D may be TRBD1 (6 bases). Trimming took 4 bases from V and 3 from J, leaving 18 bases between them. The CDR3 sequence is 16 residues long. The germline V gene encodes CDR1 LGHNA and CDR2 YNFKEQ. Here the CDR3 DNA reads TGTGCCAGCAGCCCCGAGGGGGGCGGATCCGACTATGGCTACACCTTC. Protein product: CASSPEGGGSDYGYTF.

The chain carries TRBV6-5 and TRBJ1-2, with D uncertain. The CDR3 totals 14 residues. Germline CDR1 reads MNHEY; CDR2 reads SVGAGI. Between the trimmed V and J ends, which lost 5 bases and 8 bases, there was a span of 18 bases. DNA of the CDR3: TGTGCCAGCAGTAATCTGCCGGCGGGTGAAGGCTACACCTTC. Translated: CASSNLPAGEGYTF.

This chain joins TRBV4-2 and TRBJ1-1; 7 bases match TRBD1. The V gene's germline CDR1 is LGHNA and CDR2 YNFKEQ. The CDR3 has 16 residues. With 2 bases clipped from V and 3 bases from J, the junction kept 9 bases outside the gene matches. The CDR3 bases are TGTGCCAGCAGCCAATCAGGGGGGACCCTTGACACTGAAGCTTTCTTT. Translated: CASSQSGGTLDTEAFF.

The chain combines TRBV27 with TRBJ2-7; the D is unclear. V was shortened by 9 bases and J by 0 bases, with 15 bases between the two germline ends. The CDR3 sequence is 14 residues long. Germline CDR1 and CDR2: MNHEY and SMNVEV (reference sequence). The CDR3 loop is CASHSTTSSYEQYF. The CDR3 DNA reads TGTGCCAGTCATTCCACGACGAGCTCCTACGAGCAGTACTTC.

Only a few counts were recorded for this clone. The V call is TRBV5-4, the J call TRBJ2-7; tentatively, D is TRBD2 (6 bases). This CDR3 has 12 amino acids. The germline CDR1 and CDR2 sequences are SGHNT and YYREEE (reference sequence). V dropped 2 bases and J dropped 6 bases, with 9 bases sitting between them. CDR3 sequence (DNA): TGTGCCAGCAGCTTAACAGCGGGCGAGCAGTACTTC. Translating it yields CASSLTAGEQYF.

J is TRBJ2-1 and V is TRBV5-6; either TRBD1 or TRBD2 may fit D (6 bases each). Trimming removed 0 bases at V and 6 bases at J, with 13 bases between. This CDR3 spans 15 amino acids. From germline, CDR1 is SGHDT and CDR2 YYEEEE. The CDR3 is CASSLGLEGGNEQFF. The CDR3 DNA sequence: TGTGCCAGCAGCTTGGGACTAGAGGGGGGCAATGAGCAGTTCTTC.

The V gene is TRBV4-3, the J gene TRBJ2-3; TRBD2 aligns across 15 bases. The V gene's germline CDR1 is LGHNA and CDR2 YSLEER. The CDR3 loop spans 19 amino acids. V dropped 0 bases and J dropped 4; count of bases not matched to a gene: 8. The CDR3 protein is CASSQDPGLAGGWSDTQYF. The CDR3 DNA is TGCGCCAGCAGCCAAGACCCGGGACTAGCGGGAGGATGGTCAGATACGCAGTATTTT.

The chain links TRBV5-1 to TRBJ2-7; weak D call: TRBD1 (6 bases). The CDR3 is 16 amino acids. Germline CDR1 is SGHRS and CDR2 is YFSETQ. The V gene lost 1 base and the J gene lost 6 bases, with 20 bases spanning the gap. CDR3 DNA: TGCGCCAGCAGCTTGAATGTGGGCAGGGGAATCGGCGAGCAGTACTTC. Protein: CASSLNVGRGIGEQYF.

The V and J genes are TRBV9 and TRBJ1-3, with TRBD1 matching over 10 bases. Germline lookup yields CDR1 SGDLS and CDR2 YYNGEE. After removal of 3 bases from V and 11 bases from J, the junction contained 2 bases not matched to a gene. CDR3 length equals 12 residues. CDR3 coding DNA: TGTGCCAGCAGCGGTGGGACAGGGGCCATATATTTT. Its translation is CASSGGTGAIYF. Looking up the rest from reference TRBV9 and TRBJ1-3 gives the full variable domain: DSGVTQTPKHLITATGQRVTLRCSPRSGDLSVYWYQQSLDQGLQFLIQYYNGEERAKGNILERFSAQQFPDLHSELNLSSLELGDSALYFCASSGGTGAIYFGEGSWLTVV.